A single sample gave rise to the 10 T cell receptor beta chains below, sequenced in a study of blood T cell repertoires in COVID-19. TCRdb's table, derived via immunoSEQ multiplex PCR, lists solely in-frame clones and lacks some. Counted here are 70,000 or so clones, roughly 89% occurring once; the ten biggest clones make up almost 6.5%. Material for sequencing was peripheral blood. The receptors stem from a woman between 50 and 59 years old with acute or convalescent COVID-19.

The chain couples TRBV7-3 to TRBJ2-5; 9 nucleotides align to TRBD1. The CDR3 extends over 15 amino acids. Germline-derived CDR1 and CDR2 are SGHTA and FQGTGA. J was trimmed by 5 bases and V by 5 bases; bases with no gene match: 9. CDR3 DNA: TGTGCCAGCAGCCCGCTGGGACAGGGCGGGGAGACCCAGTACTTC. This translates into CASSPLGQGGETQYF.

The chain has TRBV5-1 and TRBJ2-3; D is perhaps TRBD2 (7 bases). Germline V gene data show CDR1 as SGHRS and CDR2 as YFSETQ. V was shortened by 3 bases and J by 4 bases, with 15 bases between the two germline ends. CDR3 length equals 15 residues. The CDR3, as DNA: TGCGCCAGCAGCTCCGCGGCGGGGGCAGCAGATACGCAGTATTTT. Encoded protein: CASSSAAGAADTQYF.

This clone is medium-sized in the sample. The chain is built from TRBV27 and TRBJ2-7; 13 positions match TRBD2. In germline, CDR1 is MNHEY, CDR2 SMNVEV (reference sequence). This CDR3 has 17 amino acids. Germline trimming cut 2 bases from V and 6 bases from J; bases unmatched to any gene: 10. The CDR3 DNA reads as TGTGCCAGCAGTTTAAGGGCAGGGACTAGCGGGAACGTCGAGCAGTACTTC. As protein: CASSLRAGTSGNVEQYF.

This chain uses TRBV19 with TRBJ1-5; 8 positions agree with TRBD1. CDR3 length: 13 amino acids. Germline-derived CDR1 and CDR2 are LNHDA and SQIVND (reference sequence). Trimming removed 6 bases from V and 5 bases from J; junction bases left unmatched: 3. The chain's CDR3 is CASSQGAHQPQHF. The DNA of the CDR3 is TGTGCCAGTAGCCAGGGGGCTCATCAGCCCCAGCATTTT.

V usage is TRBV11-2 and J usage is TRBJ2-1; the D is unclear. Per germline, CDR1 SGHAT and CDR2 FQNNGV. Trimming left V 4 bases short and J 4 bases short, with 8 bases between. The CDR3 is made up of 13 amino acids. This CDR3 reads CASSSASYNEQFF. CDR3 nucleotide sequence: TGTGCCAGCAGCTCAGCGAGTTACAATGAGCAGTTCTTC.

The chain couples TRBV14 to TRBJ1-6; D gene unclear. The V gene's germline CDR1 is SGHDN and CDR2 FVKESK. Trimming pared 0 bases from V and 7 bases from J, leaving 10 bases between. CDR3 size: 15 residues. The CDR3 reads CASSQDLRENSPLHF. CDR3 DNA sequence: TGTGCCAGCAGCCAAGACTTGCGGGAGAATTCACCCCTCCACTTT.

This chain links TRBV5-4 with TRBJ2-6; D not certain. This CDR3 is 16 amino acids long. Germline V gene sequence: CDR1 SGHNT, CDR2 YYREEE (reference sequence). Between the trimmed V and J ends, which lost 0 bases and 0 bases, there was a span of 7 bases. CDR3 protein: CASSLAGSSGANVLTF. In DNA, the CDR3 is TGTGCCAGCAGCTTGGCAGGCAGCTCTGGGGCCAACGTCCTGACTTTC.

This clone was detected only a few times. This chain links TRBV9 with TRBJ1-6; the D gene is possibly TRBD1 (5 bases). V lost 0 bases to trimming and J lost 6 bases, with 16 bases between them. This CDR3 comprises 17 residues. Per the germline V gene, CDR1 is SGDLS and CDR2 is YYNGEE. The CDR3 DNA sequence: TGTGCCAGCAGCGTAGCTACGGGGGGGGGAACTAATTCACCCCTCCACTTT. Translating it yields CASSVATGGGTNSPLHF.

The rearrangement uses TRBV27 and TRBJ1-3; D ambiguous. Germline CDR1 and CDR2: MNHEY and SMNVEV (reference sequence). V lost 0 bases and J 0 bases, leaving 9 bases between the germline ends. The CDR3 length is 16 residues. This chain's CDR3 is CASSLSRARSGNTIYF. The DNA of the CDR3 is TGTGCCAGCAGTTTATCGCGTGCCCGCTCTGGAAACACCATATATTTT.

V and J are TRBV18 and TRBJ1-3, with 9 bases matching TRBD1. V shed 3 bases, J shed 0 bases, and the junction held 6 bases outside the gene matches. Germline lookup yields CDR1 KGHSH and CDR2 LQKENI. The CDR3 consists of 17 residues. The CDR3 sequence: CASSPMGQGNSGNTIYF. The CDR3 coding sequence is TGTGCCAGCTCACCCATGGGACAGGGAAACTCTGGAAACACCATATATTTT.